The 12 T cell receptor beta chains reported below all come from one sample, sequenced in a study of T cells in Graves' hyperthyroidism and ophthalmopathy. RNA transcripts served as the template for amplifying TCR beta CDR3 regions. Researchers ran a first-round RT-PCR on the TCR CDR3 using the HTBI primer set. TCRdb ran MiXCR on the multiplex PCR reads and lists one entry per CDR3 protein. The table shows roughly 380,000 distinct CDR3 sequences, with approximately 13% occurring only once. The material sequenced was blood. The source is a woman aged 18-29 years with Graves' hyperthyroidism.

This clonotype was observed a handful of times. A read error may explain this, as a much larger clone is one base away. The CDR3 DNA is TGTGCCAACAAGCGGGACGGGAGTCATGAAAAACTGTTTTTT. The encoded protein is CANKRDGSHEKLFF. The gene calls are TRBV2 and TRBJ1-4; TRBD1 is a possible D gene (5 bases). V gave up 10 bases and J gave up 6 bases, with 18 bases separating them. The CDR3 spans 14 residues. Germline V gene lookup returns CDR1 SNHLY and CDR2 FYNNEI.

As regards this clonotype: A much more abundant neighbour one base away suggests this may be a read error. This chain links TRBV10-3 with TRBJ2-2; D possibly uses TRBD1 or TRBD2 (5 bases each). In germline, CDR1 is ENHRY, CDR2 SYGVKD. This CDR3 is built from 16 residues. CDR3 bases: TGTGCCGTCAGTGAGTCGCGGCCGGGACACACCGGGGAGCTGTTTTTT. It translates to CAVSESRPGHTGELFF.

V and J are TRBV7-2 and TRBJ2-3; a weak D match, TRBD1 (5 bases). CDR1 is SGHTA and CDR2 is FQGNSA in the germline V gene. V lost 3 bases to trimming and J lost 0 bases, with 10 bases between them. The CDR3 is 15 amino acids. The CDR3 nucleotides are TGTGCCAGCAGCTTCGACAGTTATAGCACAGATACGCAGTATTTT. This sequence encodes CASSFDSYSTDTQYF.

This clonotype was observed at least ten times. This chain links TRBV12-3 or TRBV12-4 with TRBJ1-2; TRBD1 matches 7 bases. The trim removed 5 bases at V and 7 bases at J, leaving 7 bases unmatched. The CDR3 length is 13 residues. The CDR3 DNA follows: TGTGCCAGCAGTACGAGGGGGCGCGGTGGCTACACCTTC. Translated: CASSTRGRGGYTF.

The sample holds a few counts of this clonotype. For the CDR3, the DNA is TGCGCCAGCTCGAACCCCCAGGGGGCCGGCGAGACCCAGTACTTC. Its protein product is CASSNPQGAGETQYF. The rearrangement uses TRBV5-1 and TRBJ2-5; 8 bases agree with TRBD1. Germline V gene lookup returns CDR1 SGHRS and CDR2 YFSETQ. This CDR3 region has 15 residues. The V gene end was trimmed by 7 bases and the J gene end by 5 bases; junction bases not matched to a gene: 13. The full variable domain, rest sourced from reference TRBV5-1 and TRBJ2-5, is KAGVTQTPRYLIKTRGQQVTLSCSPISGHRSVSWYQQTPGQGLQFLFEYFSETQRNKGNFPGRFSGRQFSNSRSEMNVSTLELGDSALYLCASSNPQGAGETQYFGPGTRLLVL.

In this sample, this clonotype turned up many times. This chain uses TRBV12-3 or TRBV12-4 with TRBJ2-1, with a tentative D call TRBD2 (6 bases). V was clipped by 7 bases and J by 9 bases, with 16 bases between them. CDR3 size: 13 residues. The CDR3 loop reads CASTSTSTGEQFF. CDR3 DNA: TGTGCCAGCACCTCGACTAGTACCGGTGAGCAGTTCTTC.

CDR3 amino acids: CAISGHQNTEAFF. For the CDR3, the DNA is TGTGCCATCAGCGGTCACCAGAACACTGAAGCTTTCTTT. The gene calls are TRBV10-3 and TRBJ1-1, with D unresolved. V dropped 6 bases and J dropped 1 base, with 9 bases sitting between them. The CDR3 has 13 residues. Germline V lookup: CDR1 ENHRY, CDR2 SYGVKD.

In its sample, this clonotype was seen a few times. V gene TRBV25-1 combines with J gene TRBJ1-2; TRBD1 matches 9 bases. The germline CDR1 and CDR2 sequences are MGHDK and SYGVNS. V lost 4 bases to trimming and J lost 5 bases; unmatched junction nucleotides: 5. The CDR3 contains 14 residues. CDR3 region: CASSVTGGGYGYTF. The CDR3 DNA is TGTGCCAGCAGTGTGACAGGGGGGGGGTATGGCTACACCTTC.

J is TRBJ2-1 and V is TRBV7-3, with D possibly called TRBD1 or TRBD2 (5 bases each). Germline V gene lookup returns CDR1 SGHTA and CDR2 FQGTGA. The V end lost 6 bases, the J end lost 7 bases, and 16 bases lay between the germline ends. The CDR3 runs to 14 residues. The CDR3, as DNA: TGTGCCAGCAGAAACGGGACCGGGGTGAATGAGCAGTTCTTC. Residues: CASRNGTGVNEQFF.

This clonotype was observed many times. Written as DNA, the CDR3 is TGTGCCAGCAGTGCTACAGGGCGGGAGACCCAGTACTTC. This sequence encodes CASSATGRETQYF. The chain uses TRBV27 and TRBJ2-5; D may be TRBD1 (6 bases). CDR1 and CDR2 (germline): MNHEY, SMNVEV (reference sequence). Trimming stripped 5 bases from V and 5 bases from J, with 12 bases between. This CDR3 spans 13 amino acids.

This clonotype was found many times. The chain employs TRBV5-1 and TRBJ2-1; TRBD2 agrees at 11 bases. The V and J ends lost 0 bases and 8 bases, in that order; junction bases with no gene match: 7. The germline gives CDR1 SGHRS, CDR2 YFSETQ. This CDR3 is built from 16 residues. The CDR3 is CASSLARLAGGDEQFF. CDR3 in DNA: TGCGCCAGCAGCTTGGCGCGGCTAGCGGGAGGCGATGAGCAGTTCTTC.

Worth noting for this clonotype: This may be a read error, as it is one base from a much larger clone. J is TRBJ2-4 and V is TRBV28; D ambiguous. Germline CDR1 reads MDHEN; CDR2 reads SYDVKM. Trimming left V 4 bases short and J 0 bases short, with 13 bases between. This CDR3 contains 16 residues. In nucleotides, the CDR3 is TGTGCCAGCAGTTCCCGGCTGGTTCTAGCCAAAAACATTCAGTACTTC. Residues: CASSSRLVLAKNIQYF.